This T cell receptor (beta chain) was captured by sequencing in a study of blood T cell repertoires in COVID-19. Overall study context: COVID-19 samples, acute and convalescent, were from the United States, Italy and Spain. PBMCs, B-cell-depleted T cells, or T cells provided the cDNA or gDNA that made up the material.

The authors' processing: By means of reference gene primer amplification, nucleated cell counts were estimated. Using immunoSEQ multiplex PCR, the repertoire was profiled, and TCRdb retains in-frame clones only, with some absent. The V and J calls and clone size come from that table; D and trimming were worked out from the DNA. The table shows about 120,000 clones, with approximately 85% occurring only once. Note on this clone: This same CDR3 is encoded by further DNA sequences in the sample.

The clonotype originates from a man aged 40-50 years with acute or convalescent COVID-19. Material: peripheral blood.

CDR3 residues: CASRRDSNQPQHF. In DNA form, the CDR3 reads TGCGCCAGCAGACGGGATAGCAATCAGCCCCAGCATTTT. The chain couples TRBV5-1 to TRBJ1-5; D unclear. Between the trimmed V and J ends, which lost 5 bases and 0 bases, there was a span of 6 bases. The CDR3 is 13 residues long. Germline values: CDR1 SGHRS, CDR2 YFSETQ.